These 20 T cell receptor beta chains were sequenced from one sample in a study of T cell repertoires in cytomegalovirus infection. Antigens of these TCRs are unknown. TCRdb recomputed calls from the reads with MiXCR, one row per CDR3 protein. The sample includes approximately 990,000 distinct CDR3 sequences, less than 35% of them seen just once. Source: cultured CD8+ T cells from PBMCs, taken from culture after CMV antigen stimulation. The receptors derive from a human donor in good health (CMV status not recorded). Some clones in this sample may be carry-over from other donors' samples.

This clonotype was seen ten or more times. The genes are TRBV7-8 and TRBJ1-2; D possibly corresponds to TRBD1 (6 bases). There are 17 residues in the CDR3. V was trimmed by 2 bases and J by 3 bases, leaving 19 bases between them. Per germline, CDR1 SGHVS and CDR2 FQNEAQ. Here the CDR3 reads CASSLSSAQGLDYGYTF. Written as DNA, the CDR3 is TGTGCCAGCAGCTTATCTAGTGCTCAGGGGCTCGACTATGGCTACACCTTC.

On this clonotype itself: The junction and the germline gene differ at one end; a read error may be behind it. The chain employs TRBV7-3 and TRBJ2-1, with D unclear. The CDR3 runs 16 residues. Germline CDR1 is SGHTA and CDR2 is FQGTGA. The CDR3 is CVSSLKGSLAPNEQFF. For the CDR3, the DNA is TGTGTCAGCAGCTTAAAGGGAAGTTTGGCCCCCAATGAGCAGTTCTTC.

This rearrangement joins TRBV6-2 or TRBV6-3 to TRBJ1-1, with D possibly matching TRBD1 (6 bases). The CDR3 spans 13 residues. Germline lookup yields CDR1 MNHEY and CDR2 SVGEGT. Trimming cost V 5 bases and J 3 bases, with 10 bases left between them. Written as DNA, the CDR3 is TGTGCCAGCAGTGAACGACAGGACACTGAAGCTTTCTTT. Its translation is CASSERQDTEAFF.

This clonotype was seen more than once but under ten times. The CDR3 sequence is CASSSTRGRIQETQYF. The CDR3 bases are TGTGCCAGCAGTTCAACAAGGGGCAGGATCCAAGAGACCCAGTACTTC. The rearrangement uses TRBV7-6 and TRBJ2-5; D may be TRBD1 (5 bases). Trimming cost V 6 bases and J 1 base, with 18 bases left between them. This CDR3 is 16 amino acids long. Germline CDR1 is SGHVS and CDR2 is FNYEAQ.

This clonotype was detected a few times. CDR3 sequence (DNA): TGTGCCAGCAGCCACCCGGACAAAATCGCAAGCAATGAAAAACTGTTTTTT. The encoded protein is CASSHPDKIASNEKLFF. The chain links TRBV4-2 to TRBJ1-4, with TRBD1 as a possible D gene (5 bases). The CDR3 is 17 amino acids. The germline CDR1 and CDR2 sequences are LGHNA and YNFKEQ. With 3 bases removed from V and 5 bases from J, the gap between germline ends came to 19 bases.

This clonotype appeared a single time. The V call is TRBV20-1, the J call TRBJ1-2; perhaps TRBD1 as D (6 bases). Trimming shortened V by 6 bases and J by 7 bases, and 15 bases separated the two germline ends. The length of the CDR3 is 12 residues. Germline CDR1 reads DFQATT; CDR2 reads SNEGSKA (reference sequence). CDR3 DNA sequence: TGCAGTGCGCCGAGGGGGGATATTGGCTACACCTTC. Its translation is CSAPRGDIGYTF.

The chain recombines TRBV6-6 with TRBJ2-3, with 11 bases lining up with TRBD2. The CDR3 is made up of 20 amino acids. The trim removed 2 bases at V and 0 bases at J, leaving 13 bases unmatched. The germline CDR1 and CDR2 sequences are MNHNY and SVGAGI (reference sequence). CDR3 in DNA: TGTGCCAGCAGTTACCGCCCCCCTAGCGGGGGGACATCTAGCACAGATACGCAGTATTTT. It specifies CASSYRPPSGGTSSTDTQYF.

This clonotype was counted between two and nine times. The chain uses TRBV7-6 and TRBJ1-1; no clear D gene. The CDR3 is 16 amino acids. Trimming shortened V by 0 bases and J by 3 bases, and 14 bases separated the two germline ends. CDR1 is SGHVS, CDR2 FNYEAQ, per germline. CDR3 nucleotide sequence: TGTGCCAGCAGCTTAGCTCCGGGTCCTCTGGACACTGAAGCTTTCTTT. Protein product: CASSLAPGPLDTEAFF.

The rearrangement joins TRBV27 to TRBJ1-2, with 8 positions matching TRBD1. This CDR3 region has 13 residues. The ends lost 4 bases at V and 5 bases at J; junction bases unmatched: 3. In germline, CDR1 is MNHEY, CDR2 SMNVEV (reference sequence). The chain's CDR3 is CASSWTGLYGYTF. The CDR3 bases are TGTGCCAGCAGTTGGACAGGGTTATATGGCTACACCTTC.

The chain couples TRBV11-1 to TRBJ2-1; the match to TRBD2 covers 10 bases. This CDR3 region has 19 residues. V shed 4 bases, J shed 8 bases, and the junction held 20 bases outside the gene matches. Germline CDR1 and CDR2: SGHAT and FQDESV (reference sequence). CDR3 amino acids: CASSCSGGQIPTTCDEQFF. The CDR3 DNA reads TGTGCCAGCAGCTGTAGCGGGGGGCAGATCCCCACCACGTGTGATGAGCAGTTCTTC.

V gene TRBV14 combines with J gene TRBJ2-2; D is possibly TRBD2 (5 bases). The CDR3 runs to 14 residues. Germline assignment: CDR1 SGHDN and CDR2 FVKESK. Trimming took off 4 bases at V and 6 bases at J, with 12 bases between the two ends. The CDR3 DNA reads TGTGCCAGCAGCCCCTTCGGGGTGCCCGGGGAGCTGTTTTTT. Encoded protein: CASSPFGVPGELFF.

The V and J genes are TRBV5-6 and TRBJ1-2; D is perhaps TRBD1 (5 bases). Per the germline V gene, CDR1 is SGHDT and CDR2 is YYEEEE. The CDR3 has 16 amino acids. Trimming took 1 base from V and 5 from J, leaving 18 bases between them. CDR3 coding DNA: TGTGCCAGCAGCTTGTGGGGACTGACAGATACGTATGGCTACACCTTC. Translated: CASSLWGLTDTYGYTF. Full variable domain (remainder filled in from reference TRBV5-6 and TRBJ1-2): DAGVTQSPTHLIKTRGQQVTLRCSPKSGHDTVSWYQQALGQGPQFIFQYYEEEERQRGNFPDRFSGHQFPNYSSELNVNALLLGDSALYLCASSLWGLTDTYGYTFGSGTRLTVV.

This rearrangement joins TRBV29-1 to TRBJ2-6; 8 bases match TRBD1. The ends lost 0 bases at V and 2 bases at J; junction bases unmatched: 3. Germline V lookup: CDR1 SQVTM, CDR2 ANQGSEA. The CDR3 is 16 residues long. Written as DNA, the CDR3 is TGCAGCGTTGAAGATTGGACAGGGACTGGGGCCAACGTCCTGACTTTC. Encoded protein: CSVEDWTGTGANVLTF.

Turning to this clonotype: Possible read error: a much larger clone is one base away. CDR3 sequence (DNA): TGTGCCAGCAGCGAATGGACAGGGGACAATGAGCAGTTCTTC. Encoded protein: CASSEWTGDNEQFF. This rearrangement joins TRBV6-8 to TRBJ2-1; 9 bases match TRBD1. Trimming took 6 bases from V and 5 from J; bases not matched to a gene: 5. The CDR3 has 14 amino acids. Per the germline V gene, CDR1 is MNHGY and CDR2 is SAAAGT.

This clonotype has at least ten counts. The chain joins TRBV7-8 to TRBJ2-6; D gene uncertain. V was cut by 3 bases and J by 1 base, with 16 bases left in between. The germline gives CDR1 SGHVS, CDR2 FQNEAQ. The CDR3 covers 18 residues. The CDR3: CASSLQVAPSSGANVLTF. The CDR3 DNA is TGTGCCAGCAGCTTGCAGGTTGCTCCGTCGTCTGGGGCCAACGTCCTGACTTTC.

This clonotype was detected only once. The CDR3 DNA follows: TGTGCCACCAGTGGTCTTGACAGGGCCCAAACGAACACCGGGGAGCTGTTTTTT. This gives the protein CATSGLDRAQTNTGELFF. The V gene is TRBV24-1, the J gene TRBJ2-2; 7 nucleotides line up with TRBD1. With 5 bases clipped from V and 0 bases from J, the junction kept 11 bases outside the gene matches. Per the germline V gene, CDR1 is KGHDR and CDR2 is SFDVKD. The CDR3 spans 18 residues.

As DNA, the CDR3 is TGTGCCAGCAGCTTAGGGCAAGCGTACCAAGAGACCCAGTACTTC. This codes for CASSLGQAYQETQYF. The chain combines TRBV7-3 with TRBJ2-5; D uncertain. V dropped 2 bases and J dropped 0 bases, with 10 bases sitting between them. This CDR3 contains 15 residues. Germline V CDR1 and CDR2: SGHTA, FQGTGA.

This clonotype came up a few times. This rearrangement joins TRBV27 to TRBJ1-1; D remains ambiguous. V lost 3 bases and J 7 bases, leaving 15 bases between the germline ends. The CDR3 is made up of 14 amino acids. CDR1 and CDR2 (germline): MNHEY, SMNVEV (reference sequence). CDR3 sequence (DNA): TGTGCCAGCAGTTTTGAGGGCCCCGGGAGTGAAGCTTTCTTT. It yields the protein CASSFEGPGSEAFF.

This clonotype was counted between two and nine times. The V call is TRBV7-6, the J call TRBJ2-1; 11 bases match TRBD2. Germline V lookup: CDR1 SGHVS, CDR2 FNYEAQ. CDR3 length equals 17 residues. The trim removed 4 bases at V and 6 bases at J, leaving 11 bases unmatched. CDR3 in DNA: TGTGCCAGCAGCTCCCAGAAGGGACTAGCGGATCCCAATGAGCAGTTCTTC. It is translated as CASSSQKGLADPNEQFF.

As regards this clonotype: The junction shows a germline mismatch at one end, possibly a read error. This rearrangement joins TRBV4-1 to TRBJ1-2; no firm D call. The CDR3 contains 14 residues. Germline CDR1 is MGHRA and CDR2 is YSYEKL. CDR3 coding DNA: TGTGCCAGCAGCCCCGGCCGGGTGGCCTATGGCTACACCTTC. This sequence encodes CASSPGRVAYGYTF.